This entry features one T cell receptor beta chain sequence. The entry originates in a study of cytomegalovirus exposure and HLA in healthy donors. The study ran its PCR with 60 Vbeta and 13 Jbeta primers. Libraries were prepared by immunoSEQ multiplex PCR; TCRdb keeps only in-frame clonotypes and omits some of them. Among around 130,000 clones listed, about 82% were seen once. Germline V gives CDR1 SGHRS, CDR2 YFSETQ. V shed 0 bases and J 2 bases; nucleotides not matched to a gene: 3. CDR3 length: 17 amino acids. Sequenced: PBMCs. This clonotype was obtained from a boy younger than 18 in good health and CMV-seronegative. The chain is built from TRBV5-1 and TRBJ2-3, with 13 bases matching TRBD2. CDR3 nucleotide sequence: TGCGCCAGCAGCTTGGGACTAGCGGGAGGTTCCACAGATACGCAGTATTTT. Its protein is CASSLGLAGGSTDTQYF.